The entry that follows covers one T cell receptor (beta chain) sequence. The protocol was immunoSEQ multiplex PCR, while the TCRdb copy is restricted to in-frame clones and leaves out a portion. Altogether around 2.1 million clones are present, more than 85% being singletons, with the ten largest covering around 1.7%. CD45RO-negative, CCR7-selected cells formed the naive CD8 fraction, which excluded terminally differentiated effector memory CD45RA+ cells. Healthy adults negative for HIV, lacking recent acute infections or vaccinations, served as donors. The sample is drawn from a study of shared clonotypes between healthy human individuals. Germline CDR1 and CDR2: MDHEN and SYDVKM. This CDR3 contains 14 residues. Trimming took 4 bases from V and 4 from J, leaving 14 bases between them.

The J gene is TRBJ2-7, the V gene TRBV28; D might be TRBD1 (6 bases). The sample comprised naive CD8+ T cells from PBMCs. This sequence originates from a man in his late teens or twenties in good health. Some clones in this sample may be carry-over from other donors' samples. The CDR3 sequence is CASSSSGTTYEQYF. The CDR3 DNA reads as TGTGCCAGCAGTTCCTCCGGGACAACTTACGAGCAGTACTTC. Together with reference TRBV28 and TRBJ2-7, the CDR3 gives the full variable domain: DVKVTQSSRYLVKRTGEKVFLECVQDMDHENMFWYRQDPGLGLRLIYFSYDVKMKEKGDIPEGYSVSREKKERFSLILESASTNQTSMYLCASSSSGTTYEQYFGPGTRLTVT.